This TCR beta chain came from a study of PD-1 blockade in classical Hodgkin lymphoma. Study-level findings and limits: Complete responders showed a baseline diversity that resembled the diversity of newly diagnosed patients. By C4D1, diversity of CD4+ TCRs had risen significantly, whereas that of CD8+ TCRs had not. Newly diagnosed patients reportedly trailed healthy donors in baseline TCR diversity.

The length of the CDR3 is 15 residues. Germline CDR1 is MNHEY and CDR2 is SVGAGI. Trimming cost V 7 bases and J 1 base; bases outside gene matches: 9. Exposure to brentuximab vedotin varied, and each patient had relapsed following autologous stem cell transplantation. Magnetic negative selection of thawed PBMCs yielded the CD8+ T cells. Responses achieved at best were complete response, partial response or progressive disease. Clones were read by immunoSEQ multiplex PCR, and TCRdb kept only the in-frame ones, dropping some. The sample lists a few thousand clones, 70% to 80% occurring once. Comments on this clone: Its antigen is undetermined. Other DNA sequences from this sample encode an identical CDR3 as well.

This receptor was identified in a human donor with classical Hodgkin lymphoma. The sample here was CD8+ T cells from blood, taken at baseline. The chain employs TRBV6-5 and TRBJ1-1, with 7 bases matching TRBD1. The CDR3 DNA is TGTGCCAGCACCGCAGGGGGTCCAGGGAACACTGAAGCTTTCTTT. Translation gives CASTAGGPGNTEAFF.